A selection of T cell receptor beta chains follows, all from one sample in a study of CD8+ T cells in alopecia areata. Using immunoSEQ multiplex PCR, the repertoire was profiled, and TCRdb retains in-frame clones only, with some absent. Of roughly 100,000 clones listed, 44% were seen once; the top ten hold 18%. Sequencing used CD8+ T cells sorted from blood, obtained at week 24, from a patient treated with tofacitinib. The receptors stem from a human donor with alopecia areata. The CDR3 runs from the conserved cysteine through the conserved F or W. The D gene is left open where the match is weak. Clone size is stated in some rows and not others, as once, few, many or a class when expanded.

.,TRBV15,TRBJ2-7,.,CATSRERSTAYEQYF,TGTGCCACCAGCAGAGAGAGGTCGACAGCTTACGAGCAGTACTTC
.,TRBV14,TRBJ2-7,.,CASSQGRWYEQYF,TGTGCCAGCAGCCAAGGAAGATGGTACGAGCAGTACTTC
.,TRBV6-1,TRBJ1-1,.,CASSELGLNTEAFF,TGTGCCAGCAGTGAACTGGGATTGAACACTGAAGCTTTCTTT
.,TRBV7-9,TRBJ2-7,.,CASSKGRDNFYEQYF,TGTGCCAGCAGCAAAGGGCGGGACAACTTCTACGAGCAGTACTTC
.,TRBV6-6,TRBJ2-1,.,CASSTTGAWGEQFF,TGTGCCAGCAGCACTACGGGGGCCTGGGGTGAGCAGTTCTTC
.,TRBV9,TRBJ2-5,.,CASSPEVGTQYF,TGTGCCAGCAGCCCAGAGGTGGGGACCCAGTACTTC
TRBD1,TRBV29-1,TRBJ1-5,.,CSAMTGSNQPQHF,TGCAGCGCCATGACAGGGAGCAATCAGCCCCAGCATTTT
TRBD2,TRBV27,TRBJ2-1,.,CASSLKRTSGRAGEQFF,TGTGCCAGCAGTCTCAAGAGGACTAGCGGGAGGGCCGGTGAGCAGTTCTTC
TRBD1,TRBV30,TRBJ2-7,.,CAYTPTGGMTYEQYF,TGTGCCTACACACCAACAGGGGGAATGACCTACGAGCAGTACTTC
.,TRBV29-1,TRBJ1-4,.,CSVGGESTNEKLFF,TGCAGCGTTGGAGGGGAGTCGACTAATGAAAAACTGTTTTTT
TRBD2,TRBV9,TRBJ2-1,once,CASSGTTSGGTVNEQFF,TGTGCCAGCAGCGGGACGACTAGCGGAGGAACGGTCAATGAGCAGTTCTTC
TRBD2,TRBV11-2,TRBJ2-7,.,CASSPAGAWGEQYF,TGTGCCAGCAGTCCGGCGGGAGCCTGGGGCGAGCAGTACTTC
.,TRBV6-1,TRBJ1-2,.,CASSEGYGYTF,TGTGCCAGCAGTGAGGGCTATGGCTACACCTTC
.,TRBV9,TRBJ2-1,.,CASSVEVRGSYNEQFF,TGTGCCAGCAGCGTAGAGGTCCGCGGCTCCTACAATGAGCAGTTCTTC
.,TRBV27,TRBJ2-7,few,CASRPRDKIEQYF,TGTGCCAGCAGACCCCGGGACAAAATCGAGCAGTACTTC
TRBD2,TRBV4-2,TRBJ2-7,.,CASSQGTSGAYEQYF,TGTGCCAGCAGCCAGGGGACTAGCGGCGCCTACGAGCAGTACTTC
.,TRBV10-2,TRBJ1-2,.,CASLADGYTF,TGCGCCAGTCTTGCTGATGGCTACACCTTC
TRBD1,TRBV15,TRBJ1-2,.,CATSIGQGLNYGYTF,TGTGCCACCAGCATAGGACAGGGGCTTAACTATGGCTACACCTTC
TRBD2,TRBV9,TRBJ2-7,.,CASSVQASGFREQYF,TGTGCCAGCAGCGTACAGGCTAGCGGATTTAGGGAGCAGTACTTC
.,TRBV6-1,TRBJ2-3,.,CASSLITDTQYF,TGTGCCAGCAGTCTTATCACAGATACGCAGTATTTT
TRBD2,TRBV9,TRBJ2-7,few,CASSVGSSGDYEQYF,TGTGCCAGCAGCGTAGGTTCTAGCGGGGACTACGAGCAGTACTTC
TRBD2,TRBV4-1,TRBJ2-1,.,CASSQGGTSGYNEQFF,TGCGCCAGCAGCCAAGGGGGGACTAGCGGGTACAATGAGCAGTTCTTC
.,TRBV5-6,TRBJ2-1,few,CASSLVSSNEQFF,TGTGCCAGCAGCTTGGTTTCGTCCAATGAGCAGTTCTTC
.,TRBV5-1,TRBJ1-1,.,CASSLTDTPNTEAFF,TGCGCCAGCAGCTTGACGGACACCCCGAACACTGAAGCTTTCTTT
.,TRBV9,TRBJ2-3,.,CASSPGSRTDTQYF,TGTGCCAGCAGCCCGGGGAGCCGCACAGATACGCAGTATTTT
TRBD2,TRBV29-1,TRBJ2-2,few,CSVDLAGVTGELFF,TGCAGCGTGGATCTAGCGGGAGTAACCGGGGAGCTGTTTTTT
TRBD2,TRBV30,TRBJ2-3,few,CAFQLAGFTDTQYF,TGTGCCTTCCAACTAGCGGGATTCACAGATACGCAGTATTTT
.,TRBV27,TRBJ2-7,.,CASSPGTGPYEQYF,TGTGCCAGCAGCCCTGGGACCGGACCCTACGAGCAGTACTTC
TRBD2,TRBV6-1,TRBJ2-1,medium-sized,CASEGLAGVGYEQFF,TGTGCCAGCGAGGGACTAGCGGGAGTGGGCTATGAGCAGTTCTTC
TRBD2,TRBV7-2,TRBJ2-1,.,CASSLAGLAGAPPYNEQFF,TGTGCCAGCAGCTTAGCGGGACTAGCGGGAGCCCCGCCCTACAATGAGCAGTTCTTC
.,TRBV11-3,TRBJ2-1,.,CASSSRDNNEQFF,TGTGCCAGCAGCTCCCGGGACAACAATGAGCAGTTCTTC
.,TRBV6-5,TRBJ2-5,.,CASSSSSGTQYF,TGTGCCAGCAGTTCGTCGTCCGGGACCCAGTACTTC
.,TRBV7-2,TRBJ2-3,many,CASSPTVLAGDTQYF,TGTGCCAGCAGTCCCACCGTGCTTGCTGGTGATACGCAGTATTTT
.,TRBV6-5,TRBJ2-7,.,CASSYAAGNEQYF,TGTGCCAGCAGTTACGCCGCGGGAAACGAGCAGTACTTC
TRBD2,TRBV10-2,TRBJ2-3,.,CASMDLAESTDTQYF,TGCGCCAGCATGGACCTAGCGGAGAGCACAGATACGCAGTATTTT
.,TRBV4-2,TRBJ2-1,.,CASSQGTGGGNYNEQFF,TGTGCCAGCAGCCAAGGGACCGGTGGAGGGAACTACAATGAGCAGTTCTTC
TRBD2,TRBV28,TRBJ2-3,few,CASSLGLATDTQYF,TGTGCCAGCAGTTTGGGACTAGCGACAGATACGCAGTATTTT
TRBD2,TRBV29-1,TRBJ2-1,.,CSVLGTSGLNGPEGQFF,TGCAGCGTCCTAGGGACTAGCGGACTTAATGGGCCCGAGGGGCAGTTCTTC
.,TRBV11-2,TRBJ2-7,.,CASSLRRGGEQYF,TGTGCCAGCAGCTTGAGACGGGGAGGCGAGCAGTACTTC
.,TRBV11-1,TRBJ2-1,few,CASSFPGTTQDEQFF,TGTGCCAGCAGCTTTCCCGGGACCACGCAGGATGAGCAGTTCTTC
.,TRBV7-9,TRBJ2-6,.,CASSLGVSGANVLTF,TGTGCCAGCAGCTTAGGGGTCTCTGGGGCCAACGTCCTGACTTTC
TRBD1,TRBV5-5,TRBJ1-1,few,CASSGTGVLNTEAFF,TGTGCCAGCAGCGGGACAGGGGTTTTGAACACTGAAGCTTTCTTT
.,TRBV6-1,TRBJ2-7,.,CASSEEVSYEQYF,TGTGCCAGCAGTGAAGAGGTCTCCTACGAGCAGTACTTC
TRBD2,TRBV27,TRBJ2-2,once,CASGSGVNTGELFF,TGTGCCAGCGGTAGCGGGGTGAACACCGGGGAGCTGTTTTTT
TRBD2,TRBV7-2,TRBJ2-3,.,CASSSAGGWADTQYF,TGTGCCAGCAGCTCAGCGGGAGGATGGGCAGATACGCAGTATTTT
.,TRBV19,TRBJ1-2,few,CASSARDGVSYGYTF,TGTGCCAGTAGTGCGCGGGACGGGGTCTCCTATGGCTACACCTTC
TRBD1,TRBV9,TRBJ1-5,.,CASSARGQETYQPQHF,TGTGCCAGCAGCGCTAGAGGACAGGAGACTTATCAGCCCCAGCATTTT
.,TRBV5-1,TRBJ2-2,.,CASNGVGLLNTGELFF,TGCGCCAGCAATGGAGTTGGACTATTGAACACCGGGGAGCTGTTTTTT
.,TRBV11-1,TRBJ2-5,few,CASSPGRGSGSETQYF,TGTGCCAGCAGCCCAGGACGAGGTAGCGGATCAGAGACCCAGTACTTC
.,TRBV4-1,TRBJ1-1,few,CASSQGSGLAEAFF,TGCGCCAGCAGCCAAGGTTCGGGCCTGGCTGAAGCTTTCTTT
.,TRBV29-1,TRBJ1-2,.,CSIIPPGGGYGYTF,TGCAGCATCATACCGCCCGGGGGAGGCTATGGCTACACCTTC
.,TRBV5-1,TRBJ2-7,.,CASSLDDGILDEQYF,TGCGCCAGCAGCTTGGATGACGGGATCCTTGACGAGCAGTACTTC